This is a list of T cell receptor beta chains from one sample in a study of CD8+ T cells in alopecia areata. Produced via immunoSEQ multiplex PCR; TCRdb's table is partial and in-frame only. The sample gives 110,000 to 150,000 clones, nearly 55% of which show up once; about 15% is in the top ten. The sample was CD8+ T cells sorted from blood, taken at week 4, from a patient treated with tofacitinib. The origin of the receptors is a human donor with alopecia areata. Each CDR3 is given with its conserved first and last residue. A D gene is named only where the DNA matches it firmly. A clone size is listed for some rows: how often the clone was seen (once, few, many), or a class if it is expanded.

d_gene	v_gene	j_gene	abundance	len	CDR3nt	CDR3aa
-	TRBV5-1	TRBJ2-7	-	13	TGCGCCAGCAGCTTCCAGGGGTCCAACGAGCAGTACTTC	CASSFQGSNEQYF
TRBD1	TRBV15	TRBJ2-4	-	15	TGTGCCACCAGCAGAGAAACCCACAGGGGAGACATTCAGTACTTC	CATSRETHRGDIQYF
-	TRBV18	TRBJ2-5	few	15	TGTGCCACCTTCCCTGGGGGACGGCGAAAAGAGACCCAGTACTTC	CATFPGGRRKETQYF
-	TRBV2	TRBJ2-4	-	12	TGTGCCATCTTGGACAGCCTAAACATTCAGTACTTC	CAILDSLNIQYF
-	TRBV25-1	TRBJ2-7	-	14	TGTGCCAGCAGTGAATGGGCAGCCTCCTACGAGCAGTACTTC	CASSEWAASYEQYF
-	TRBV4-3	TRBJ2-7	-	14	TGCGCCAGCAGCCAAGCTGGGGACTCCTACGAGCAGTACTTC	CASSQAGDSYEQYF
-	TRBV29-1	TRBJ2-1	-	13	TGCAGCGTTGATCCCCGGACAGCATATGAGCAGTTCTTC	CSVDPRTAYEQFF
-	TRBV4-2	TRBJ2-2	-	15	TGTGCCAGCAGCCAAGCTACCGAGGGGGCCGGGGAGCTGTTTTTT	CASSQATEGAGELFF
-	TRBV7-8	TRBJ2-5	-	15	TGTGCCAGCAGCCAATCATCCGGGGTTGTGGAGACCCAGTACTTC	CASSQSSGVVETQYF
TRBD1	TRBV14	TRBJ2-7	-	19	TGTGCCAGCAGCCAAGATCGGCTGATGACAGGGAAACAGTACGTAGAGCAGTACTTC	CASSQDRLMTGKQYVEQYF
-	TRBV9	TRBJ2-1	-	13	TGTGCCAGCAGCGTAGGCGTGGGGAATGAGCAGTTCTTC	CASSVGVGNEQFF
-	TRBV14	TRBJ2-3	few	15	TGTGCCAGCAGCCAAGATGGGGCGACGGCAGATACGCAGTATTTT	CASSQDGATADTQYF
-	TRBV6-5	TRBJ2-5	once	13	TGTGCCAGCAGTGCGCGACATCAAGAGACCCAGTACTTC	CASSARHQETQYF
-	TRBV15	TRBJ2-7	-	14	TGTGCCACCAGCAGAGCGGAGGACAGCTACGAGCAGTACTTC	CATSRAEDSYEQYF
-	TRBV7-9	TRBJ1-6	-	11	TGTGCCAGCAGCACCGGATCACCCCTCCACTTT	CASSTGSPLHF
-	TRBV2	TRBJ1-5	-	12	TGTGCCAGCAGTGAAGGGAATCAGCCCCAGCATTTT	CASSEGNQPQHF
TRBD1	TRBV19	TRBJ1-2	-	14	TGTGCCAGTAGGATAGGGACAGTCCGCTATGGCTACACCTTC	CASRIGTVRYGYTF
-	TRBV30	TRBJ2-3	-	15	TGTGCCTGGTCCGCCCCCTCGATGCCCCCAGATACGCAGTATTTT	CAWSAPSMPPDTQYF
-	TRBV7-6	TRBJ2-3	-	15	TGTGCCAGCAGCTTAGCCCGGACTCTCCGAGATACGCAGTATTTT	CASSLARTLRDTQYF
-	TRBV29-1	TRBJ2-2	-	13	TGCAGCAAGGGGCAGTCGAACACCGGGGAGCTGTTTTTT	CSKGQSNTGELFF
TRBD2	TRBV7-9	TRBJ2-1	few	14	TGTGCCAGCAGGACACCCCAGGGGACTAGGGAGCAGTTCTTC	CASRTPQGTREQFF
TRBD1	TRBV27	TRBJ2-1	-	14	TGTGCCAGCAGTCACCGGGACAGGGACAATGAGCAGTTCTTC	CASSHRDRDNEQFF
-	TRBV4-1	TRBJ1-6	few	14	TGCGCCAGCAGTCGAGGGAGGTTGGATTCACCCCTCCACTTT	CASSRGRLDSPLHF
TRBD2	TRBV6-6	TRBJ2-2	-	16	TGTGCCAGCAGTCCAATCCGGGGGGATCCGGGCGGGGAGCTGTTTTTT	CASSPIRGDPGGELFF
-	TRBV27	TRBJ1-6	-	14	TGTGCCAGCAGTTTCACAGGGAGTAACTCACCCCTCCACTTT	CASSFTGSNSPLHF
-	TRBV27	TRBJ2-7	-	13	TGTGCCAGCAGTCCCTTCGGTGCCTACGAGCAGTACTTC	CASSPFGAYEQYF
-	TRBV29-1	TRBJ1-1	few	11	TGCAGCGTTGAGGGGAACACTGAAGCTTTCTTT	CSVEGNTEAFF
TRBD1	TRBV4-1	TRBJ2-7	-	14	TGCGCCAGCAGCGACAGGGGCAACTCCTACGAGCAGTACTTC	CASSDRGNSYEQYF
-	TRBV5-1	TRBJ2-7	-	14	TGCGCCAGCAGCCAGCGGACAAGCTCCTACGAGCAGTACTTC	CASSQRTSSYEQYF
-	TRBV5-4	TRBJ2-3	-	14	TGTGCCAGCAGCTTGCTCGGAGACACAGATACGCAGTATTTT	CASSLLGDTDTQYF
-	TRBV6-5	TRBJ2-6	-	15	TGTGCCAGCAGTTACTCGGCCTCTGGGGCCAACGTCCTGACTTTC	CASSYSASGANVLTF
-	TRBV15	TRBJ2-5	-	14	TGTGCCACCAGCAGGATATCGGACGGGTGGGCCCAGTACTTC	CATSRISDGWAQYF
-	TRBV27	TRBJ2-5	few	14	TGTGCCAGCAGTTTATTGGGGACCGTCGAGACCCAGTACTTC	CASSLLGTVETQYF
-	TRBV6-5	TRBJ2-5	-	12	TGTGCCAGCAGTTATGGGGAAGAGACCCAGTACTTC	CASSYGEETQYF
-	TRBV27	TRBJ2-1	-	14	TGTGCCAGCAGTCCTGCGGGACAGACCAATGAGCAGTTCTTC	CASSPAGQTNEQFF
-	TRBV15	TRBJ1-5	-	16	TGTGCCACCAGCAGAGTGGCAGGCGATAGCAATCAGCCCCAGCATTTT	CATSRVAGDSNQPQHF
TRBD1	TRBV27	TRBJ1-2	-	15	TGTGCCAGCAGTTTATCGTTCAGGGGGGACTATGGCTACACCTTC	CASSLSFRGDYGYTF
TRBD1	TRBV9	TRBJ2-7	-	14	TGTGCCAGCAGCGTAGGGACAGGGGCCTACGAGCAGTACTTC	CASSVGTGAYEQYF
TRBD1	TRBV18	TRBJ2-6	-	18	TGTGCCAGCTCACCTAGACCGGGACAGACGTCTGGGGCCAACGTCCTGACTTTC	CASSPRPGQTSGANVLTF
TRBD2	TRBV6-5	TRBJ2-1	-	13	TGTGCCAGCAGTTCCCCGCCGGGGGGGCTGCAGTTCTTC	CASSSPPGGLQFF
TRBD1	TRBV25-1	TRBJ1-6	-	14	TGTGCCAGCGATACCGGGACAGAGACCTCACCCCTCCACTTT	CASDTGTETSPLHF
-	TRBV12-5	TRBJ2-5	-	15	TGTGCTAGTGGTTTGCTACGACAGGCCCAGGAGACCCAGTACTTC	CASGLLRQAQETQYF
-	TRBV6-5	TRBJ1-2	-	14	TGTGCCAGCAGTTCAGGGGAGGGCCTCTATGGCTACACCTTC	CASSSGEGLYGYTF
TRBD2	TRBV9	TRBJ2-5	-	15	TGTGCCAGCAGCGTACTTAGCGGGGTACAAGAGACCCAGTACTTC	CASSVLSGVQETQYF
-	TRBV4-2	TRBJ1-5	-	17	TGTGCCAGCAGCCAAGATCTCCAGGGCGGGAGCAATCAGCCCCAGCATTTT	CASSQDLQGGSNQPQHF
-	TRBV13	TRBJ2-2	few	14	TGTGCCAGCAGCTTAGGCAGGGACACCGGGGAGCTGTTTTTT	CASSLGRDTGELFF
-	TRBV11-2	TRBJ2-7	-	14	TGTGCCAGCAGCTTAGTGGCAGATTCCTACGAGCAGTACTTC	CASSLVADSYEQYF
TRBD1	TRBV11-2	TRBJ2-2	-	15	TGTGCCAGCAGCTTACGACAGGGGCGCACCGGGGAGCTGTTTTTT	CASSLRQGRTGELFF
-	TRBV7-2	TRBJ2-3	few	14	TGTGCCAGCAGCTTAGAGGGGGTCGCGGATACGCAGTATTTT	CASSLEGVADTQYF
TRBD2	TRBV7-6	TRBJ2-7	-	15	TGTGCCAGCAGCTTAGAGGCGGGGGGGACCTACGAGCAGTACTTC	CASSLEAGGTYEQYF
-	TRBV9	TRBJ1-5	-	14	TGTGCCAGCAGCGGCGGTTATAGCAATCAGCCCCAGCATTTT	CASSGGYSNQPQHF
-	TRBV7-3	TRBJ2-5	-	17	TGTGCCAGCAGCTTACTGCAGGGGGGGACTCAATGGTGGGACCAGTACTTC	CASSLLQGGTQWWDQYF
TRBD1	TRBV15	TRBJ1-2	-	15	TGTGCCACCAGCAGAGTCCGGGACAGTGACTATGGCTACACCTTC	CATSRVRDSDYGYTF
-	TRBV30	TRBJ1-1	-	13	TGTGCCTCCCTATCGAGGGGATACACTGAAGCTTTCTTT	CASLSRGYTEAFF
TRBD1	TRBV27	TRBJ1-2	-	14	TGTGCCAGCAGTTCGACAGGGGGCCCAAGTGGCTACACCTTC	CASSSTGGPSGYTF
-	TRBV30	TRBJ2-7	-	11	TGTGCCTGGAGTGCGGGAATCGAGCAGTACTTC	CAWSAGIEQYF
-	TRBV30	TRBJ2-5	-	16	TGTGCCTGGAGTGCGGGACCCCGGACCCCCGAAGAGACCCAGTACTTC	CAWSAGPRTPEETQYF
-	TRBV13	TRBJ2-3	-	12	TGTGCCAGCAGCTTAGACACAGATACGCAGTATTTT	CASSLDTDTQYF
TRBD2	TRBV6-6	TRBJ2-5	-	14	TGTGCCAGCAGTCCCCTGACTAGCGTCGAGACCCAGTACTTC	CASSPLTSVETQYF